The source of this T cell receptor (beta chain) is a study of OX40 agonist ivuxolimab in advanced cancers. Study in general: Anti-PD-1, anti-PD-L1 or anti-CTLA-4 therapy given earlier was allowed, and roughly 38% had some. The study's findings and limits: Expanded clones were, on average, more numerous in CD8+ T cells than in CD4+.

This CDR3 has 15 residues. V was shortened by 4 bases and J by 4 bases, with 13 bases between the two germline ends. Germline loops: CDR1 MNHEY, CDR2 SMNVEV (reference sequence). Sequenced by immunoSEQ multiplex PCR; TCRdb stores in-frame clones only, minus some. The sample has approximately 50,000 clones; approximately 91% are singletons. About this clone: Its antigen is unknown.

The rearrangement links TRBV27 to TRBJ2-2; no clear D gene. The sequences come from CD4+ or CD8+ T cells sorted from blood, collected in a trial of the OX40 agonist ivuxolimab. This clonotype was sampled from an adult with an advanced solid tumor such as melanoma, head and neck, liver or kidney cancer. CDR3 in amino acids: CASSSWGAGTGELFF. The CDR3 bases are TGTGCCAGCAGTTCCTGGGGTGCCGGCACCGGGGAGCTGTTTTTT.